The T cell receptor (beta chain) under discussion was sequenced for a study of T cell responses to AZD1222 COVID-19 vaccine (dated by TCRdb to 2020 to 2023). Notes on the research overall: AZD1222 recipients with second doses at about 4 weeks or about 12 weeks were pooled, because spike-specific TCR depth and breadth did not differ between schedules. TCR sequencing covered some 240 trial participants: 207 given two doses of AZD1222 and around 25 given two doses of MenACWY control vaccine. Enrollment into the trials was organized by age into subgroups of 18-55, 56-69 and 70-plus years, and those subgroups contained roughly 150, 30 and 60 TCR-sequenced participants, respectively. Paper-wide results and their limitations: Because no samples from the day 14 peak response were available, repertoires could be characterized only after the peak T cell response. Most participants were white British and females outnumbered males, and the authors suggested that clonal diversity may have been underestimated. Spike-specific TCR breadth and depth rose significantly after two AZD1222 doses compared with day 0 and with MenACWY recipients. Reportedly, close to half of the unique spike-specific TCRs recognized epitopes lying outside the regions that are mutated in the B.1.351 and B.1.1.7 variants. The vaccine-associated CD4 TCRs covered the entire spike protein, and the dominant responses fell in regions 160-218 and 743-854. Conclusions about previously exposed vaccinees were limited because only six AZD1222 recipients were SARS-CoV-2 seropositive at baseline. The 56-69-year group was small, and its depth increase did not reach significance, likely because of low power.

V ends up 0 bases short and J 8 bases short, with an unmatched junction base count of 11. The CDR3 covers 17 residues, taking in both the cysteine and the phenylalanine. Only CDR3 DNA remains: 51 bases, in frame from the first base. The CDR1 and CDR2 encoded by the germline V gene are ENHRY and SYGVKD. With regard to this clone: Its binding antigen is unknown. No much larger clonotype is one base removed from it; base qualities were not supplied.

The time point label here, explained by the study, means: baseline before first vaccination. The vaccinee samples were drawn from two UK trials, COV001 and COV002, one of which was a single-blind randomized controlled phase 2/3 trial testing AZD1222 (ChAdOx1 nCoV-19) in healthy adults. For TCRbeta chain sequencing, PBMC samples were collected from trial participants at day 0 and at day 28 after the second dose. The CDR3 regions of human TCRbeta chains were analyzed by immunosequencing. In the original analysis: Repertoire TCRs were matched against a reference library of SARS-CoV-2-specific TCRs generated with the MIRA antigen-specificity platform. Breadth was defined as the fraction of unique TCRs that were SARS-CoV-2-associated, and depth was defined as the fraction of total T cells that were SARS-CoV-2-associated. Using the MIRA data, every spike-specific TCR was mapped to the spike region that the TCR reacted to and assigned to either a CD4 or a CD8 class. Log10-transformed breadth and depth values were compared by one-way ANOVA with Sidak's multiple comparisons tests. This is the immuneACCESS table as TCRdb keeps it, with only in-frame sequences that have V and J called. A part of the clones is gone; compared with another copy, unresolved V genes explain less than half, and the rest is unexplained. The V and J calls and clone size are taken from that table; D and trimming were inferred from the DNA. Here the sample has 100,000 to 150,000 clones; around 86% occur a single time. The ten largest clonotypes hold about 1.2% of the sample.

The receptor chain draws on TRBV10-3 and TRBJ2-1, with 9 central nucleotides matching TRBD2. This receptor was taken from an adult in good health. The sample in question was peripheral blood, obtained on day 0 of AZD1222 vaccination. The DNA reads TGTGCCATCAGTGAGTCCGGGACTAGCCTTTCAAATCATGAGCAGTTCTTC. Its product reads: CAISESGTSLSNHEQFF.